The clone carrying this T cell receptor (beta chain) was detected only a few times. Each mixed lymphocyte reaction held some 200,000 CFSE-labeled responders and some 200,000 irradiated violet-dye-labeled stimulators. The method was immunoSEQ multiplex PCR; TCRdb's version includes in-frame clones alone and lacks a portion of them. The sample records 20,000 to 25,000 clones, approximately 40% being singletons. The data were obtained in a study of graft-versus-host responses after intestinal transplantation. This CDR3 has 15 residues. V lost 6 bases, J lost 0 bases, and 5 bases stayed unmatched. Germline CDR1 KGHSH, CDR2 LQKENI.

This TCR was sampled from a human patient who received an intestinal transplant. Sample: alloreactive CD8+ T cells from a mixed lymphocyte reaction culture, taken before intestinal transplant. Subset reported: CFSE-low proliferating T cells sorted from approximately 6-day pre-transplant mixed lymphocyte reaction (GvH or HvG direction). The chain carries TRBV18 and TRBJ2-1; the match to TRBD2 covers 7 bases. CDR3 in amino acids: CASSLAGSSYNEQFF. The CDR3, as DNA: TGTGCCAGCTCTTTAGCGGGCAGCTCCTACAATGAGCAGTTCTTC.